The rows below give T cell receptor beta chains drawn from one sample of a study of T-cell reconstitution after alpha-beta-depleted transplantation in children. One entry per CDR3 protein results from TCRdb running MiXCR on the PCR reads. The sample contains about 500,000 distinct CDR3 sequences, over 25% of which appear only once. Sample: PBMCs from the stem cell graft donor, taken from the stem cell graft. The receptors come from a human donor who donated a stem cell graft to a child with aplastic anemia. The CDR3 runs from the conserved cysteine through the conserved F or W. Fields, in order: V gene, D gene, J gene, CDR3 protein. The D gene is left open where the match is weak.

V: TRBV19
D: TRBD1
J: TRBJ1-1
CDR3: CASTWGRGRTEAFF

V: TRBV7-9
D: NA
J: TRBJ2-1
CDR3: CASSSPTGIYGGEQFF

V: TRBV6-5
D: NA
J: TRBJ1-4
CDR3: CASSYDSTTNEKLFF

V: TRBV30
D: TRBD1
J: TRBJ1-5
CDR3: CAWADRGGQPQHF

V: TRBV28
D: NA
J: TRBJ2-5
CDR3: CASSLPHVETQYF

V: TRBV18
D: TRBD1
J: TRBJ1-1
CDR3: CASSRDSKNTEAFF

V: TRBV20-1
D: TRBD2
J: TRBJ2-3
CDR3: CSARAVPRAGGPPATDTQYF

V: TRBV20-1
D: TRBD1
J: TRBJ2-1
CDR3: CSATGQGADNNEQFF

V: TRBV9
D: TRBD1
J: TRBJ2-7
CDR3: CASSQIPGQGEQYF

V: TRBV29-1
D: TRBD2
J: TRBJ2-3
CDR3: CSVGSLAELTSTDTQYF

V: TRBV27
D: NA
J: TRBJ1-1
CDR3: CASSLTKPGNTEAFF

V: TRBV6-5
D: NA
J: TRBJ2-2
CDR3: CASSYSENTGELFF

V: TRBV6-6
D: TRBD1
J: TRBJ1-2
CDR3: CASNQGDYGYTF

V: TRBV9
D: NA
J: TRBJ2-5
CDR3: CASSPESGAQETQYF

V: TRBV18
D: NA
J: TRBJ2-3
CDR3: CASSPISTDTDTQYF

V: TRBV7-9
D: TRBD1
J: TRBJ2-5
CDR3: CASSLVQGPTQETQYF

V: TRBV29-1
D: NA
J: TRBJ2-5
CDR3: CSGDQPQYF

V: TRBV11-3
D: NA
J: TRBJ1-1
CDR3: CASSLYRDGTEAFF

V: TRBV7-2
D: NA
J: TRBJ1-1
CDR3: CASSLSQARNTEAFF

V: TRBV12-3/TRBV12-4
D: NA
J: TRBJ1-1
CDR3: CASRTGPGRAFF

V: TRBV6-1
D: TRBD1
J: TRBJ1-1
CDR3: CASSRSSDRASEVFF

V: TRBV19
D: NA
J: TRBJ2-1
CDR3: CASSTTDRLKQFF

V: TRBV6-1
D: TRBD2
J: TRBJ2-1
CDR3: CASSTGLAGLVEQFF

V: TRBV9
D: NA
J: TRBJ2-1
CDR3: CASSVVKAGTHLEDTSSYNEQFF

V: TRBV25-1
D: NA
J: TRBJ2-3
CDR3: CASSEGAGITDTQYF

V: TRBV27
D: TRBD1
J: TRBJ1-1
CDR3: CASSATGVYTEAFF

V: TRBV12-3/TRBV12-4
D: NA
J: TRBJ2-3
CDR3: CASSLELGKGTQYF

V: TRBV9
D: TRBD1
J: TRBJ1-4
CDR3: CASSNDRGPDATNEKLFF

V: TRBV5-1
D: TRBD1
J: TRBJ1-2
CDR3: CASSWGQEPNYGYTF

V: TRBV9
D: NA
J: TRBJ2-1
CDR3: CASSVDKVGGTDSTNEQFF

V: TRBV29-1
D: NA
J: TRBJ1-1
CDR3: CSASTGTATEAFF

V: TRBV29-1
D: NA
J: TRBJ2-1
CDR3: CSVEGRERDNEQFF

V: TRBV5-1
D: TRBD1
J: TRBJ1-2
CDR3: CASSLGDRANYGYTF